A single sample gave rise to the 26 T cell receptor beta chains below, sequenced in a study of blood T cell repertoires in COVID-19. Data came from immunoSEQ multiplex PCR; TCRdb stores just in-frame clones and leaves some out. The sample contains about 120,000 clones, around 81% of which appear only once. Sequencing was performed on peripheral blood. These receptors were collected from a man between 65 and 80 years old with acute or convalescent COVID-19.

CDR3 region: CASRFRDRGEQFF. CDR3 nucleotides: TGTGCCAGCAGGTTCAGAGACAGGGGCGAGCAGTTCTTC. The chain uses TRBV7-2 and TRBJ2-1, with 8 bases matching TRBD1. Trimming removed 6 bases from V and 10 bases from J; junction bases left unmatched: 8. The CDR3 sequence is 13 residues long. Germline CDR1 is SGHTA and CDR2 is FQGNSA.

This chain joins TRBV7-2 and TRBJ2-1, with 9 bases aligning to TRBD1. This CDR3 has 15 amino acids. Per the germline V gene, CDR1 is SGHTA and CDR2 is FQGNSA. J was trimmed by 5 bases and V by 3 bases; bases with no gene match: 5. CDR3 sequence (DNA): TGTGCCAGCAGCTTGTCCCGGGACAGGGACAATGAGCAGTTCTTC. Amino acids: CASSLSRDRDNEQFF.

The chain carries TRBV3-1 (or the pseudogene TRBV3-2) and TRBJ1-2, with TRBD1 matching over 7 bases. Germline CDR1 and CDR2: LGHDT and YNNKEL (reference sequence). The junction had 6 bases not matched to a gene; V was cut back by 3 bases and J by 5 bases. CDR3 length equals 14 residues. The CDR3 protein is CASSQVQGMYGYTF. The CDR3 DNA reads as TGTGCCAGCAGCCAGGTACAGGGGATGTATGGCTACACCTTC.

The CDR3 protein is CASSFWDRNTEAFF. In nucleotides, the CDR3 is TGTGCCAGCAGCTTTTGGGACAGGAACACTGAAGCTTTCTTT. The rearrangement links TRBV7-2 to TRBJ1-1; 7 nucleotides align to TRBD1. V lost 3 bases, J lost 1 base, and 2 bases stayed unmatched. Germline assignment: CDR1 SGHTA and CDR2 FQGNSA. The CDR3 is made up of 14 amino acids.

V gene TRBV25-1 combines with J gene TRBJ1-1; no clear D gene. The V end lost 2 bases, the J end lost 3 bases, and 13 bases lay between the germline ends. The CDR3 runs 15 residues. From germline, CDR1 is MGHDK and CDR2 SYGVNS. DNA for the CDR3: TGTGCCAGCAGTGAAGTGTTCGTCGGGTACACTGAAGCTTTCTTT. Its protein is CASSEVFVGYTEAFF.

The gene calls are TRBV6-4 and TRBJ2-3; D may be TRBD2 (5 bases). Germline-derived CDR1 and CDR2 are MRHNA and SNTAGT. With 5 bases removed from V and 3 bases from J, the gap between germline ends came to 9 bases. The length of the CDR3 is 13 residues. The CDR3 DNA follows: TGTGCCAGCAGTATCCGGGGTACAGATACGCAGTATTTT. Translated: CASSIRGTDTQYF.

The chain recombines TRBV7-3 with TRBJ2-7; D might be TRBD2 (6 bases). V shed 1 base and J shed 7 bases, with 11 bases lying between them. This CDR3 comprises 13 residues. Germline-derived CDR1 and CDR2 are SGHTA and FQGTGA. The CDR3 spells CASSLNEGGEQYF. CDR3 nucleotides: TGTGCCAGCAGCTTAAACGAGGGAGGTGAGCAGTACTTC.

This clone was seen a handful of times. The chain is built from TRBV7-2 and TRBJ1-5; 8 nucleotides agree with TRBD1. V was pared by 3 bases and J by 3 bases, with 4 bases of the junction left unmatched. CDR3 length: 15 amino acids. Germline V gives CDR1 SGHTA, CDR2 FQGNSA. The CDR3, as DNA: TGTGCCAGCAGCTTGGGGACAGGAAACAATCAGCCCCAGCATTTT. Translating gives CASSLGTGNNQPQHF.

The chain links TRBV11-1 to TRBJ2-3; 8 bases fit TRBD2. This CDR3 has 16 amino acids. The J segment lost 5 bases and the V segment lost 0 bases, leaving 7 bases of the junction unmatched. Per germline, CDR1 SGHAT and CDR2 FQDESV (reference sequence). The CDR3 region has the DNA TGTGCCAGCAGCTTAGCGGTTAGCGGGGCCCGAGATACGCAGTATTTT. Its protein product is CASSLAVSGARDTQYF. Combining the CDR3 with reference TRBV11-1 and TRBJ2-3 gives the whole variable domain EAEVAQSPRYKITEKSQAVAFWCDPISGHATLYWYRQILGQGPELLVQFQDESVVDDSQLPKDRFSAERLKGVDSTLKIQPAELGDSAMYLCASSLAVSGARDTQYFGPGTRLTVL.

This clone came up a few times. This rearrangement joins TRBV10-3 to TRBJ1-6, with TRBD1 matching 10 bases. Germline CDR1 ENHRY, CDR2 SYGVKD. V was pared by 5 bases and J by 7 bases, with 5 bases of the junction left unmatched. The CDR3 runs 15 residues. The CDR3 DNA reads as TGTGCCATCAGTCCGGGACAGGGGATCAATTCACCCCTCCACTTT. Translating gives CAISPGQGINSPLHF.

V is TRBV29-1 and J is TRBJ1-2, with a weak D call TRBD1 (6 bases). This CDR3 spans 13 amino acids. Germline V gene data show CDR1 as SQVTM and CDR2 as ANQGSEA. The V gene lost 3 bases and the J gene lost 5 bases, with 13 bases spanning the gap. CDR3 coding DNA: TGCAGCGTTGACGGGGGGCGCCGGTATGGCTACACCTTC. Translated: CSVDGGRRYGYTF.

The genes are TRBV7-2 and TRBJ1-1, with D uncertain. The V and J ends lost 4 bases and 4 bases respectively, with 10 bases between them. The CDR3 contains 13 residues. Germline V CDR1 and CDR2: SGHTA, FQGNSA. The CDR3 protein is CASSSAAGTEAFF. The CDR3 bases are TGTGCCAGCAGCTCGGCCGCGGGCACTGAAGCTTTCTTT. The full variable domain, its missing parts supplied by reference TRBV7-2 and TRBJ1-1, is GAGVSQSPSNKVTEKGKDVELRCDPISGHTALYWYRQSLGQGLEFLIYFQGNSAPDKSGLPSDRFSAERTGGSVSTLTIQRTQQEDSAVYLCASSSAAGTEAFFGQGTRLTVV.

The V and J genes are TRBV2 and TRBJ2-2; 9 nucleotides align to TRBD1. V trimming: 7 bases; J trimming: 2 bases; junction bases outside the gene matches: 5. The germline V gene encodes CDR1 SNHLY and CDR2 FYNNEI. The CDR3 loop spans 15 amino acids. The DNA of the CDR3 is TGTGCCAGCAATCCGGGACAGGGCAACACCGGGGAGCTGTTTTTT. Amino acid sequence: CASNPGQGNTGELFF.

This clone was counted only a few times. CDR3 sequence: CASSSLLDRGNQPQHF. CDR3 sequence (DNA): TGTGCCAGCAGTTCCTTGTTGGACAGGGGCAATCAGCCCCAGCATTTT. The chain carries TRBV6-2 or TRBV6-3 and TRBJ1-5; TRBD1 matches at 8 bases. V shed 4 bases, J shed 2 bases, and the junction held 7 bases outside the gene matches. Germline-derived CDR1 and CDR2 are MNHEY and SVGEGT. The CDR3 is made up of 16 amino acids.

This clone was seen only once. The V gene is TRBV2, the J gene TRBJ2-1, with TRBD2 matching 7 bases. Germline V CDR1 and CDR2: SNHLY, FYNNEI. Trimming took 11 bases from V and 1 from J; bases not matched to a gene: 14. This CDR3 is 16 amino acids long. The CDR3 DNA sequence: TGTGCCCTCTCAGGGTCGCGGGGGAGGTCCTACAATGAGCAGTTCTTC. It encodes CALSGSRGRSYNEQFF. The complete variable domain, with remaining parts taken from reference TRBV2 and TRBJ2-1, reads EPEVTQTPSHQVTQMGQEVILRCVPISNHLYFYWYRQILGQKVEFLVSFYNNEISEKSEIFDDQFSVERPDGSNFTLKIRSTKLEDSAMYFCALSGSRGRSYNEQFFGPGTRLTVL.

This rearrangement joins TRBV19 to TRBJ1-6; TRBD1 agrees at 9 bases. In germline, CDR1 is LNHDA, CDR2 SQIVND (reference sequence). CDR3 length equals 17 residues. The junction had 5 bases not matched to a gene; V was cut back by 5 bases and J by 0 bases. The CDR3 spells CASSGDRGSSYNSPLHF. The CDR3, as DNA: TGTGCCAGTAGTGGCGACAGGGGGAGCTCCTATAATTCACCCCTCCACTTT.

The gene calls are TRBV6-6 and TRBJ2-7; 8 nucleotides match TRBD1. Germline values: CDR1 MNHNY, CDR2 SVGAGI (reference sequence). Losses at the gene ends were 5 bases for V and 3 bases for J; bases not matched to a gene: 6. The CDR3 runs 14 residues. This CDR3 is CASSVGTGYYEQYF. The CDR3 DNA sequence: TGTGCCAGCAGTGTCGGGACAGGCTACTACGAGCAGTACTTC.

The chain employs TRBV7-2 and TRBJ1-6; a possible D gene is TRBD1 (5 bases). Looked up from germline, CDR1 is SGHTA and CDR2 is FQGNSA. Trimming shortened V by 1 base and J by 13 bases, and 11 bases separated the two germline ends. The CDR3 loop spans 13 amino acids. Written as DNA, the CDR3 is TGTGCCAGCAGCTTAGAAGCAGGGCCCCCCCTCCACTTT. Protein sequence: CASSLEAGPPLHF.

The chain uses TRBV11-1 and TRBJ1-2, with TRBD1 matching over 7 bases. Trimming removed 6 bases from V and 5 bases from J; junction bases left unmatched: 6. CDR3 length: 13 residues. Germline V CDR1 and CDR2: SGHAT, FQDESV (reference sequence). CDR3 loop: CASRPGTAYGYTF. In DNA form, the CDR3 reads TGTGCCAGCAGACCAGGGACAGCGTATGGCTACACCTTC. The full variable domain, rest sourced from reference TRBV11-1 and TRBJ1-2, is EAEVAQSPRYKITEKSQAVAFWCDPISGHATLYWYRQILGQGPELLVQFQDESVVDDSQLPKDRFSAERLKGVDSTLKIQPAELGDSAMYLCASRPGTAYGYTFGSGTRLTVV.

The CDR3 region is CASSRSGGAEETQYF. The CDR3 DNA reads TGCGCCAGCAGCCGTAGCGGGGGGGCCGAGGAGACCCAGTACTTC. This chain connects TRBV4-3 to TRBJ2-5, with 11 bases identical to TRBD2. V was pared by 4 bases and J by 5 bases, with 6 bases of the junction left unmatched. Germline lookup yields CDR1 LGHNA and CDR2 YSLEER. The CDR3 is made up of 15 amino acids.

This clone was detected only a few times. V usage is TRBV11-2 and J usage is TRBJ2-1, with D possibly matching TRBD2 (6 bases). The ends were cut back, 1 base at V and 4 bases at J, with 20 bases in the middle. This CDR3 is 18 amino acids long. The germline gives CDR1 SGHAT, CDR2 FQNNGV. CDR3 in amino acids: CASSLVLGGDFVYNEQFF. The CDR3, as DNA: TGTGCCAGCAGCTTAGTTTTGGGGGGAGACTTCGTTTACAATGAGCAGTTCTTC.

The genes are TRBV13 and TRBJ2-1; a weak D match, TRBD2 (6 bases). CDR1 PRHDT and CDR2 FYEKMQ come from the germline V gene (reference sequence). The CDR3 has 16 amino acids. Trimming removed 5 bases at V and 4 bases at J, with 18 bases between. The CDR3 bases are TGTGCCAGCAGCCCCGGAACCGGGACTGAATACAATGAGCAGTTCTTC. As protein: CASSPGTGTEYNEQFF.

The rearrangement joins TRBV5-6 to TRBJ2-7; TRBD1 might be the D (6 bases). The germline CDR1 and CDR2 sequences are SGHDT and YYEEEE. Deletions cut 7 bases from V and 1 base from J, with 15 bases between. The CDR3 sequence is 14 residues long. For the CDR3, the DNA is TGTGCCAGCTCTAGGACAGTGATTTCCTACGAGCAGTACTTC. Protein product: CASSRTVISYEQYF.

J is TRBJ1-1 and V is TRBV19; unclear D gene. The germline CDR1 and CDR2 sequences are LNHDA and SQIVND (reference sequence). The CDR3 extends over 12 amino acids. Trimming took 4 bases from V and 1 from J, leaving 4 bases between them. As DNA, the CDR3 is TGTGCCAGTAGTAGACAGAACACTGAAGCTTTCTTT. Amino acids: CASSRQNTEAFF.

The V call is TRBV6-5, the J call TRBJ1-1; D ambiguous. The CDR3 spans 12 residues. V lost 6 bases to trimming and J lost 4 bases, with 9 bases between them. CDR1 and CDR2 from the germline V gene are MNHEY and SVGAGI. The CDR3 nucleotides read TGTGCCAGCAGCAACCCGGGCACTGAAGCTTTCTTT. This codes for CASSNPGTEAFF.

The rearrangement links TRBV4-1 to TRBJ1-1; possible D gene TRBD1, 6 bases. CDR1 and CDR2 from the germline V gene are MGHRA and YSYEKL. Trimming cost V 1 base and J 4 bases, with 16 bases left between them. This CDR3 region has 16 residues. This CDR3 is CASSQGWGRRGTEAFF. The DNA for the CDR3 is TGCGCCAGCAGCCAAGGGTGGGGGCGGCGAGGCACTGAAGCTTTCTTT.